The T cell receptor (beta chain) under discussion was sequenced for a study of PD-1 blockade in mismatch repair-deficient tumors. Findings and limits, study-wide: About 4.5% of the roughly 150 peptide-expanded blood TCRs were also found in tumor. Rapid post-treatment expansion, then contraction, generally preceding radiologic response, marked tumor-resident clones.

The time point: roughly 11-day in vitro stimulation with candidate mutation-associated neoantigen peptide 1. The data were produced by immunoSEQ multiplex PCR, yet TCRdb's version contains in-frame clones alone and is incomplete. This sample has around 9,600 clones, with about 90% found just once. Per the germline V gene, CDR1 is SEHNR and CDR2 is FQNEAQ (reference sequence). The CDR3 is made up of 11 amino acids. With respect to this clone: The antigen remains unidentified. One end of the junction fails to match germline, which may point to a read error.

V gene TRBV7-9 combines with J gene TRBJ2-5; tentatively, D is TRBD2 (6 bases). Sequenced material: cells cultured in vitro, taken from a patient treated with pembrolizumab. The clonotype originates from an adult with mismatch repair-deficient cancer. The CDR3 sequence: CASSLDGTSNF. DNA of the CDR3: TGTGCCAGCAGCTTAGATGGGACTTCCAACTTC.